One and the same sample provided the 10 T cell receptor beta chains below, sequenced in a study of cytomegalovirus exposure and HLA in healthy donors. PCR amplification relied on 60 Vbeta primers (plus 13 Jbeta primers). Only in-frame clones appear in the TCRdb table, and some are missing; sequencing was by immunoSEQ multiplex PCR. Of some 110,000 clones in the sample, 13% to 15% were seen once. The sequenced sample was PBMCs. All receptors derive from a female donor in good health and CMV-seronegative.

This clone was observed a handful of times. This chain joins TRBV7-2 and TRBJ2-7; 9 bases are shared with TRBD1. V was clipped by 5 bases and J by 2 bases; unmatched bases: 19. Germline V CDR1 and CDR2: SGHTA, FQGNSA. This CDR3 comprises 19 residues. CDR3 bases: TGTGCCAGCAGCCCGCGTCCCGGGACAGGGAAGGCGGACCCCTACGAGCAGTACTTC. Protein: CASSPRPGTGKADPYEQYF.

The chain employs TRBV4-3 and TRBJ1-4; 11 nucleotides agree with TRBD1. The CDR3 is 15 amino acids. With V trimmed by 5 bases and J by 8 bases, 7 bases remained unmatched. Germline V lookup: CDR1 LGHNA, CDR2 YSLEER. CDR3 protein: CASSEGTGGKEKLFF. For the CDR3, the DNA is TGCGCCAGCAGCGAAGGGACAGGGGGTAAAGAAAAACTGTTTTTT.

This rearrangement joins TRBV7-2 to TRBJ2-7, with TRBD2 matching 8 bases. Germline V gives CDR1 SGHTA, CDR2 FQGNSA. The length of the CDR3 is 14 residues. V shed 4 bases and J 2 bases; nucleotides not matched to a gene: 4. CDR3 sequence reads: CASSWSGGPYEQYF. The CDR3 bases are TGTGCCAGCAGCTGGAGCGGGGGCCCCTACGAGCAGTACTTC.

The V gene is TRBV5-5, the J gene TRBJ1-4, with D perhaps matching TRBD1 (5 bases). Germline V lookup: CDR1 SGHKS, CDR2 YYEKEE (reference sequence). The CDR3 runs to 15 residues. The V end lost 3 bases, the J end lost 3 bases, and 12 bases lay between the germline ends. As DNA, the CDR3 is TGTGCCAGCAGCTGGGGGGACTCAGCTAATGAAAAACTGTTTTTT. This sequence encodes CASSWGDSANEKLFF. Looking up the rest from reference TRBV5-5 and TRBJ1-4 gives the full variable domain: DAGVTQSPTHLIKTRGQQVTLRCSPISGHKSVSWYQQVLGQGPQFIFQYYEKEERGRGNFPDRFSARQFPNYSSELNVNALLLGDSALYLCASSWGDSANEKLFFGSGTQLSVL.

The V gene is TRBV7-9, the J gene TRBJ1-6; 8 positions match TRBD1. Germline CDR1 and CDR2: SEHNR and FQNEAQ (reference sequence). The ends lost 5 bases at V and 5 bases at J; junction bases unmatched: 2. This CDR3 region has 14 residues. CDR3 sequence: CASSRGQDNSPLHF. The CDR3 DNA sequence: TGTGCCAGCAGCCGGGGACAGGATAATTCACCCCTCCACTTT.

This clone was seen a handful of times. This chain uses TRBV2 with TRBJ2-7; 8 nucleotides match TRBD1. Unmatched junction bases numbered 5, after V lost 4 bases and J lost 3 bases. The CDR3 contains 14 residues. Germline V gene data show CDR1 as SNHLY and CDR2 as FYNNEI. The CDR3 sequence is CASSANRGNYEQYF. CDR3 DNA sequence: TGTGCCAGCAGTGCCAACAGGGGGAACTACGAGCAGTACTTC.

This rearrangement joins TRBV28 to TRBJ1-2, with D perhaps TRBD1 (5 bases). V lost 5 bases, J lost 1 base, and 11 bases lay in between. Germline V gene data show CDR1 as MDHEN and CDR2 as SYDVKM. The CDR3 is 14 residues long. CDR3 sequence: CASSDSPLNYGYTF. The CDR3 nucleotides read TGTGCCAGCAGTGACAGCCCCCTTAACTATGGCTACACCTTC.

V gene TRBV10-3 combines with J gene TRBJ2-2, with a weak D call TRBD1 (6 bases). Germline V gene lookup returns CDR1 ENHRY and CDR2 SYGVKD. The CDR3 is 15 residues long. V lost 7 bases to trimming and J lost 0 bases, with 12 bases between them. The CDR3 spells CAIKEDRTNTGELFF. DNA for the CDR3: TGTGCCATCAAGGAAGACAGGACGAACACCGGGGAGCTGTTTTTT.

V is TRBV10-3 and J is TRBJ1-1; D possibly corresponds to TRBD1 (6 bases). Trimming pared 7 bases from V and 3 bases from J, leaving 12 bases between. Germline lookup yields CDR1 ENHRY and CDR2 SYGVKD. The CDR3 contains 13 residues. The CDR3 nucleotides read TGTGCCATCACCTCGGACAGAGACACTGAAGCTTTCTTT. It codes for CAITSDRDTEAFF.

The rearrangement links TRBV10-1 to TRBJ2-3; 10 bases map to TRBD2. Germline CDR1 WNHNN, CDR2 SYGVQD (reference sequence). V gave up 2 bases and J gave up 2 bases; unmatched junction bases: 1. This CDR3 has 15 amino acids. CDR3 in amino acids: CASSESGGATDTQYF. For the CDR3, the DNA is TGCGCCAGCAGTGAGAGCGGGGGGGCCACAGATACGCAGTATTTT.